This T cell receptor beta chain comes out of a study of T-cell reconstitution after alpha-beta-depleted transplantation in children. TCRbeta library construction was performed incorporating unique molecular identifiers. TCRdb used MiXCR to reprocess the PCR reads, holding one entry per CDR3 protein. The repertoire includes nearly 400,000 distinct CDR3 sequences, over 20% of them detected once, and approximately 3.8% sits in the top ten. This CDR3 contains 13 residues. Trimming cost V 6 bases and J 5 bases, with 13 bases left between them. The V call is TRBV12-3 or TRBV12-4, the J call TRBJ1-1; TRBD1 is a possible D gene (5 bases). The material was PBMCs from the stem cell graft donor, obtained from the stem cell graft. The sequence derives from a human donor who donated a stem cell graft to a child with acute myeloid leukemia. The CDR3 spells CASSPGAGTEAFF. CDR3 nucleotide sequence: TGTGCCAGCAGCCCCGGGGCTGGTACTGAAGCTTTCTTT.